The source of this TCR beta chain is a study of control samples from healthy donors and cancer patients. CDR3 length: 18 amino acids. Germline CDR1 SGHVS, CDR2 FNYEAQ. With 1 base removed from V and 1 base from J, the gap between germline ends came to 14 bases. Sequenced by immunoSEQ multiplex PCR; TCRdb stores in-frame clones only, minus some. The sample consists of 84,000 or so clones, 75% to 95% of them appearing once. Material: blood. This receptor was obtained from a young man in good health. This chain connects TRBV7-6 to TRBJ1-6; D may be TRBD1 (5 bases). The chain's CDR3 is CASSLEPARDSYNSPLHF. CDR3 DNA: TGTGCCAGCAGCTTAGAGCCAGCCAGGGATTCCTATAATTCACCCCTCCACTTT.